Shown below are 7 T cell receptor beta chains from a single sample sequenced in a study of beta chain features in type 1 diabetes. The isolated RNA, all of it, was reverse transcribed, so expressed TCRB transcripts were what got sequenced. Measured with immunoSEQ multiplex PCR; TCRdb has only the in-frame clones, and not every one. This sample carries 450,000 or so clones, over 9.5% of them seen once, and the ten largest clones take about 0.042%. What was sequenced was naive CD4+ T cells from blood. These receptors came from a young woman in good health.

This clone appeared a few times. The CDR3 loop is CASKGVREKLFF. Here the CDR3 DNA reads TGTGCCAGCAAGGGAGTTAGAGAAAAACTGTTTTTT. The rearrangement uses TRBV6-6 and TRBJ1-4, with D unresolved. The V end was cut by 7 bases, the J end by 8 bases, with 11 bases between. The germline gives CDR1 MNHNY, CDR2 SVGAGI (reference sequence). This CDR3 spans 12 amino acids.

This clone was seen a handful of times. The V and J genes are TRBV4-3 and TRBJ2-7, with a possible D match to TRBD2 (5 bases). The length of the CDR3 is 16 residues. Trimming stripped 0 bases from V and 1 base from J, with 13 bases between. Germline CDR1 and CDR2: LGHNA and YSLEER. CDR3 nucleotides: TGCGCCAGCAGCCAAGACGCCGGGTGGAGGTCCTACGAGCAGTACTTC. Translating it yields CASSQDAGWRSYEQYF.

This rearrangement joins TRBV5-1 to TRBJ2-3, with D maybe TRBD1 (6 bases). Trimming removed 0 bases at V and 3 bases at J, with 14 bases between. The CDR3 is made up of 16 amino acids. Germline CDR1 and CDR2: SGHRS and YFSETQ. CDR3 DNA sequence: TGCGCCAGCAGCTTGGCTTTTGGGGGCGGTACAGATACGCAGTATTTT. Protein product: CASSLAFGGGTDTQYF.

In its sample, this clone was seen a few times. This chain joins TRBV30 and TRBJ2-7; D might be TRBD1 or TRBD2, each matching 6 bases. Trimming pared 0 bases from V and 9 bases from J, leaving 15 bases between. The CDR3 has 13 residues. CDR1 and CDR2 (germline): GTSNPN, SVGIG (reference sequence). CDR3 region: CAWSVQGGAGQYF. The DNA for the CDR3 is TGTGCCTGGAGTGTACAGGGCGGGGCGGGGCAGTACTTC.

The V gene is TRBV27, the J gene TRBJ2-7; 7 nucleotides match TRBD1. From germline, CDR1 is MNHEY and CDR2 SMNVEV (reference sequence). Unmatched junction bases numbered 6, after V lost 2 bases and J lost 5 bases. The CDR3 extends over 14 amino acids. Here the CDR3 DNA reads TGTGCCAGCAGTTTAGTGCAGGGGGAGAACGAGCAGTACTTC. It is translated as CASSLVQGENEQYF.

This clone was seen a few times. This rearrangement joins TRBV9 to TRBJ1-6; D gene unclear. Germline CDR1 SGDLS, CDR2 YYNGEE. Trimming took 0 bases from V and 7 from J, leaving 8 bases between them. The CDR3 has 14 amino acids. The CDR3: CASSVEAANSPLHF. The CDR3 DNA follows: TGTGCCAGCAGCGTAGAGGCCGCGAATTCACCCCTCCACTTT.

This clone was detected a few times. The J gene is TRBJ1-2, the V gene TRBV9; no clear D gene. Trimming removed 0 bases at V and 2 bases at J, with 11 bases between. Germline V lookup: CDR1 SGDLS, CDR2 YYNGEE. CDR3 length: 15 amino acids. In DNA, the CDR3 is TGTGCCAGCAGCGTAGGGTCACTGCGCAACTATGGCTACACCTTC. It encodes CASSVGSLRNYGYTF. Variable domain in full (rest from reference TRBV9 and TRBJ1-2): DSGVTQTPKHLITATGQRVTLRCSPRSGDLSVYWYQQSLDQGLQFLIQYYNGEERAKGNILERFSAQQFPDLHSELNLSSLELGDSALYFCASSVGSLRNYGYTFGSGTRLTVV.